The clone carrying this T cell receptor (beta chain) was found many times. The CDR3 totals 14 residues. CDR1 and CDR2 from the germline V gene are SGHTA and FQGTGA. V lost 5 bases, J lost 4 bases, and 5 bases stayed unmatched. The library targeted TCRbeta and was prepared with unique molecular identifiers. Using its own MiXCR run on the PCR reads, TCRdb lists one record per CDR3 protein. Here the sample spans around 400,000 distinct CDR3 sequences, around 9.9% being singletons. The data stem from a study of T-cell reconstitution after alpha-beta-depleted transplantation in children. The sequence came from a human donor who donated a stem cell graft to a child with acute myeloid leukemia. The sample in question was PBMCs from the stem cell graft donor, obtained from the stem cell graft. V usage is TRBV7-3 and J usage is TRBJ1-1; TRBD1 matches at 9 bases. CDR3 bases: TGTGCCAGCAGCCCGGACAGGGGCAGCACTGAAGCTTTCTTT. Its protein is CASSPDRGSTEAFF.